Listed below are T cell receptor beta chains from one sample, sequenced in a study of shared clonotypes between healthy human individuals. This table comes from immunoSEQ multiplex PCR, and its TCRdb copy is limited to in-frame clones, with some not included. The table includes about 1,500,000 clones, roughly 96% detected once. Material for sequencing was naive CD4+ T cells sorted from blood. These receptors came from a man aged 25-45 years in good health. CDR3s include the opening cysteine and the closing phenylalanine or tryptophan. D genes are given only for firm matches. Size tells how often a clone was seen (once, few, many) or the class of an expanded clone, and some rows leave it out.

.	TRBV14	once	TRBJ1-2	TGTGCCAGCAGCCAATTGGGAGCACCGGAGGCCATAGGGAACTATGGCTACACCTTC	CASSQLGAPEAIGNYGYTF
.	TRBV9	.	TRBJ2-2	TGTGCCAGCAGCGTAGACGGACCGAACACCGGGGAGCTGTTTTTT	CASSVDGPNTGELFF
.	TRBV5-6	.	TRBJ1-4	TGTGCCAGCAGCTTTACGGGGGCGGGTGAAAAACTGTTTTTT	CASSFTGAGEKLFF
TRBD1	TRBV5-1	.	TRBJ2-7	TGCGCCAGCAGTACCGGGACAGGGCCGTACGAGCAGTACTTC	CASSTGTGPYEQYF
TRBD1	TRBV19	.	TRBJ2-7	TGTGCCAGTTCCAAAGACAGGGGGCCCCTTGGCGAGCAGTACTTC	CASSKDRGPLGEQYF
.	TRBV9	.	TRBJ1-3	TGTGCCAGCAGCGCCAGGACAGTTCCCTCTGGAAACACCATATATTTT	CASSARTVPSGNTIYF
.	TRBV11-2	.	TRBJ2-1	TGTGCCAGCAGAGAGGTCTATGAGCAGTTCTTC	CASREVYEQFF
.	TRBV21-1	.	TRBJ2-3	TGTGCCAGCAGGACAGGGGGCGCCGGGTCTGATACGCAGTATTTT	CASRTGGAGSDTQYF
TRBD2	TRBV19	.	TRBJ2-7	TGTGCCAGTAGTATAGGGCCCGGACTAGCCCACGAGCAGTACTTC	CASSIGPGLAHEQYF
TRBD1	TRBV4-1	.	TRBJ1-1	TGCGCCAGCAGCCACGACAGGGCTAAAGCTTTCTTT	CASSHDRAKAFF
.	TRBV29-1	.	TRBJ2-7	TGCAGCACTGGGGTGGACGTTACGAAGCAGTACTTC	CSTGVDVTKQYF
.	TRBV2	.	TRBJ1-1	TGTGCCAGCAGAGAAATAATGCAGAACACTGAAGCTTTCTTT	CASREIMQNTEAFF
.	TRBV12-5	.	TRBJ2-2	TGTGCTAGTGGGCGACAGGCGAACACCGGGGAGCTGTTTTTT	CASGRQANTGELFF
.	TRBV28	.	TRBJ1-2	TGTGCCAGCAGTTTAGGCGACGGGAGGGGCTACACCTTC	CASSLGDGRGYTF
.	TRBV6-5	.	TRBJ2-1	TGTGCCAGCAGTTACGAGTCCCGTAACTACAATGAGCAGTTCTTC	CASSYESRNYNEQFF
TRBD1	TRBV2	.	TRBJ2-3	TGTGCCAGAAGAGAAACGTTGGGACAGGAGATTTCTAGCACAGATACGCAGTATTTT	CARRETLGQEISSTDTQYF
TRBD1	TRBV15	.	TRBJ1-2	TGTGCCACCAGCAGAGATCCGACACGTCGCAGGGGGCAATGGGATGGCTACACCTTC	CATSRDPTRRRGQWDGYTF
.	TRBV11-2	.	TRBJ2-2	TGTGCCAGCAGCCCCATACGGGGATTTGCCGGGGAGCTGTTTTTT	CASSPIRGFAGELFF
.	TRBV18	.	TRBJ1-3	TGTGCCAGCTCACCATTGTATCAGGCGGAGACAGGAGGCACTGGAAACACCATATATTTT	CASSPLYQAETGGTGNTIYF
.	TRBV29-1	.	TRBJ1-2	TGCAGCGCCGTTGAGGGTAACTATGGCTACACCTTC	CSAVEGNYGYTF
TRBD2	TRBV28	once	TRBJ2-7	TGTGCCAGCAGGCTGGCGGGACTAGCGGGAGTTGGGTACGAGCAGTACTTC	CASRLAGLAGVGYEQYF
.	TRBV27	.	TRBJ2-1	TGTGCCAGCAGTAACTCGTACAGGATGGGCGAGCAGTTCTTC	CASSNSYRMGEQFF
TRBD2	TRBV9	.	TRBJ2-5	TGTGGACTAGCGGGGCGGGGTGCGGGGTGCCAGTACTTC	CGLAGRGAGCQYF
TRBD2	TRBV7-9	.	TRBJ2-3	TGTGCCAGCAGCTTCCCTCTAGCGGCAAATACGCAGTATTTT	CASSFPLAANTQYF
.	TRBV5-4	.	TRBJ1-1	TGTGCCAGCAGCTCCGGGACACTTGAAGCTTTCTTT	CASSSGTLEAFF
TRBD1	TRBV18	.	TRBJ2-7	TGTGCCAGCTCACCTCTCCCCACCCCGGGACAGGGACTGCAGTACTTC	CASSPLPTPGQGLQYF
.	TRBV5-1	once	TRBJ2-5	TGCGCCAGCAGCTTGAACGGCCTATCCCAAGAGACCCAGTACTTC	CASSLNGLSQETQYF
.	TRBV5-5	.	TRBJ2-2	TGTGCCAGCAGCACGCGAGCCGGGACTGACACCGGGGAGCTGTTTTTT	CASSTRAGTDTGELFF
.	TRBV28	.	TRBJ1-5	TGTGCCAGCAGACGGGGCTTCGGTCAGCCCCAGCATTTT	CASRRGFGQPQHF
TRBD2	TRBV5-1	.	TRBJ2-7	TGCGCCAGCAGCTTGGCCCTAGCGGGGTACGAGCAGTACTTC	CASSLALAGYEQYF
.	TRBV5-1	.	TRBJ2-1	TGCGCCAGCAGACCACCATTGTGGGAGGGGGAACACAATGAGCAGTTCTTC	CASRPPLWEGEHNEQFF
.	TRBV10-3	.	TRBJ1-5	TGTGCCATCAGTGACTCTGGGTCTCCTCAGCCCCAGCATTTT	CAISDSGSPQPQHF
TRBD1	TRBV5-1	.	TRBJ1-2	TGCGCCAGCAGCCTGAAAGGACAGGGGGGCGGCTATGGCTACACCTTC	CASSLKGQGGGYGYTF
TRBD2	TRBV14	.	TRBJ2-1	TGTGCCAGCAGCCAAGACATGGGGACTAGCAATGAGCAGTTCTTC	CASSQDMGTSNEQFF
.	TRBV9	.	TRBJ1-1	TGTGCCAGCAGCGTAGGGGGTAGGGGGGCCGCCGAAGCTTTCTTT	CASSVGGRGAAEAFF
TRBD1	TRBV7-2	.	TRBJ2-7	TGTGCCAGCAGCTTAGTCAGGGGGATTCGTCCCTACGAGCAGTACTTC	CASSLVRGIRPYEQYF
.	TRBV28	few	TRBJ1-3	TGTGCCAGCAGTGCAAACAGGATCCTTGTCGGAAACACCATATATTTT	CASSANRILVGNTIYF
.	TRBV18	.	TRBJ2-5	TGTGCCAGCTCACCAGGGGCGAACCAAGAGACCCAGTACTTC	CASSPGANQETQYF
TRBD2	TRBV2	once	TRBJ2-2	TGTGCCAGCAGTGAAGGTTCTCTAGCGGCCAACACCGGGGAGCTGTTTTTT	CASSEGSLAANTGELFF
.	TRBV18	.	TRBJ2-5	TGTGCCAGCTCACCAGGTTCTCGGGCCCAGTACTTC	CASSPGSRAQYF
TRBD1	TRBV18	.	TRBJ1-2	TGTGCCAGCTCACCGAAGACAGGGGGCGCAGGTGGCTACACCTTC	CASSPKTGGAGGYTF
.	TRBV29-1	.	TRBJ1-5	TGCAGCGTTGGGGGGGGCGATGTTCAGCCCCAGCATTTT	CSVGGGDVQPQHF
.	TRBV10-3	once	TRBJ1-1	TGTGCCATCAGTCGGGATTCCTACACTGAAGCTTTCTTT	CAISRDSYTEAFF
.	TRBV28	.	TRBJ2-7	TGTGCCAGCAGGGGCGCCTACGAGCAGTACTTC	CASRGAYEQYF
TRBD1	TRBV5-6	.	TRBJ2-3	TGTGCCAGCAGCAGGTCCGGGACAGCATCAGATACGCAGTATTTT	CASSRSGTASDTQYF
.	TRBV6-1	.	TRBJ1-1	TGTGCCAGCAGTGATATTTTGAACACTGAAGCTTTCTTT	CASSDILNTEAFF
.	TRBV2	few	TRBJ1-2	TGTGCCAGCTCGGCACAGGGTGACTATGGCTACACCTTC	CASSAQGDYGYTF
.	TRBV5-3	.	TRBJ2-1	TGTGCCAGAAGCTTGTTTACCACGGGGGCTGACTACAATGAGCAGTTCTTC	CARSLFTTGADYNEQFF
.	TRBV11-2	.	TRBJ2-7	TGTGCCAGCAGCTTATTAGTGAGGCAGGGGACCTTGCCCTCCTACGAGCAGTACTTC	CASSLLVRQGTLPSYEQYF
.	TRBV19	.	TRBJ1-5	TGTGCCAGTACGGGAAGGATTTCTAGCAATCAGCCCCAGCATTTT	CASTGRISSNQPQHF
.	TRBV7-9	.	TRBJ1-2	TGTGCCAGCAGCACGCCTCTATATGGCTACACCTTC	CASSTPLYGYTF
.	TRBV5-1	.	TRBJ2-2	TGCGCCAGCAGCTTTAGGACGGGGAACGGGGAGCTGTTTTTT	CASSFRTGNGELFF
.	TRBV19	.	TRBJ2-2	TGTGCCAGTAGTACACGGCACGGTGACACCGGGGAGCTGTTTTTT	CASSTRHGDTGELFF
.	TRBV19	.	TRBJ1-1	TGTGCCAGTAGTATAGGGTACAGGGTAACTGAAGCTTTCTTT	CASSIGYRVTEAFF
.	TRBV10-2	.	TRBJ2-7	TGCGCCAGCATGGAGTCCTATTCCTCCTACGAGCAGTACTTC	CASMESYSSYEQYF